These 26 T cell receptor beta chains share one sample of origin, sequenced in a study of cytomegalovirus exposure and HLA in healthy donors. A multiplex PCR was run with 60 Vbeta primers and 13 Jbeta primers. Method: immunoSEQ multiplex PCR; TCRdb's copy keeps in-frame clones and lacks some. There are roughly 140,000 clones in the sample; roughly 82% occur only once, and around 6.6% lies in the top ten. The sample taken for sequencing was PBMCs. The receptors originated from a woman in her 50s in good health and CMV-seropositive.

The genes are TRBV11-2 and TRBJ1-6; D uncertain. The ends were cut back, 7 bases at V and 7 bases at J, with 20 bases in the middle. The CDR3 extends over 16 amino acids. Germline V gene data show CDR1 as SGHAT and CDR2 as FQNNGV. CDR3 nucleotides: TGTGCCAGCACCCAGTCGCGGGCAGACGGGAATTCACCCCTCCACTTT. This gives the protein CASTQSRADGNSPLHF.

This chain uses TRBV6-1 with TRBJ2-7; 8 positions agree with TRBD1. J was trimmed by 6 bases and V by 5 bases; bases with no gene match: 12. Germline assignment: CDR1 MNHNS and CDR2 SASEGT. This CDR3 is built from 15 residues. CDR3 in DNA: TGTGCCAGCAGTCGGCCTCCGGGACAGGCTTTCGAGCAGTACTTC. This encodes CASSRPPGQAFEQYF.

The rearrangement uses TRBV13 and TRBJ1-2, with unresolved D. Germline V gene data show CDR1 as PRHDT and CDR2 as FYEKMQ (reference sequence). With 0 bases removed from V and 9 bases from J, the gap between germline ends came to 8 bases. This CDR3 has 12 amino acids. CDR3 DNA sequence: TGTGCCAGCAGCTTAGGCCTATCCCGCTACACCTTC. Encoded protein: CASSLGLSRYTF.

J is TRBJ1-4 and V is TRBV27; possible D gene TRBD1, 5 bases. CDR1 is MNHEY, CDR2 SMNVEV, per germline (reference sequence). The CDR3 length is 14 residues. V lost 5 bases and J lost 8, with 15 bases in between. CDR3 nucleotides: TGTGCCAGCAGTCCTATGTCAGGGAGGGAAAAACTGTTTTTT. It translates to CASSPMSGREKLFF.

J is TRBJ2-1 and V is TRBV11-3; 8 bases are a match to TRBD2. Germline assignment: CDR1 SGHNT and CDR2 YENEEA. CDR3 length equals 15 residues. V trimming: 1 base; J trimming: 6 bases; junction bases outside the gene matches: 5. This chain's CDR3 is CASSLVGGALNEQFF. CDR3 DNA sequence: TGTGCCAGCAGCTTAGTCGGGGGGGCCCTCAATGAGCAGTTCTTC. The whole variable domain, filled in from reference TRBV11-3 and TRBJ2-1, reads EAGVVQSPRYKIIEKKQPVAFWCNPISGHNTLYWYLQNLGQGPELLIRYENEEAVDDSQLPKDRFSAERLKGVDSTLKIQPAELGDSAVYLCASSLVGGALNEQFFGPGTRLTVL.

The chain is built from TRBV6-1 and TRBJ1-2; D is ambiguous. This CDR3 comprises 10 residues. Trimming shortened V by 10 bases and J by 8 bases, and 11 bases separated the two germline ends. Looked up from germline, CDR1 is MNHNS and CDR2 is SASEGT. CDR3 amino acids: CATDIPGYTF. The CDR3 region has the DNA TGTGCCACAGACATTCCGGGCTACACCTTC.

V and J are TRBV5-6 and TRBJ1-5; a possible D gene is TRBD1 (5 bases). This CDR3 is 13 amino acids long. The V gene lost 0 bases and the J gene lost 7 bases, with 8 bases spanning the gap. Germline-derived CDR1 and CDR2 are SGHDT and YYEEEE. Here the CDR3 reads CASSLGAGQPQHF. CDR3 nucleotide sequence: TGTGCCAGCAGCTTGGGGGCAGGGCAGCCCCAGCATTTT.

As concerns this clone: At one end, the junction sequence differs from germline, possibly due to a read error. The gene calls are TRBV6-6 and TRBJ2-7; unclear D gene. The germline CDR1 and CDR2 sequences are MNHNY and SVGAGI (reference sequence). The CDR3 contains 12 residues. DNA of the CDR3: TGTGCCGGCAGACGCGAGTCCTACGAGCAGTACTTC. Translation: CAGRRESYEQYF.

The CDR3 DNA reads TGTGCCAGCAGCTTAAAGACAGGGACCGGGGAGCTGTTTTTT. It encodes CASSLKTGTGELFF. The chain links TRBV7-6 to TRBJ2-2; 7 nucleotides line up with TRBD1. Per the germline V gene, CDR1 is SGHVS and CDR2 is FNYEAQ. V lost 2 bases, J lost 5 bases, and 2 bases stayed unmatched. The CDR3 runs 14 residues.

The chain has TRBV30 and TRBJ1-2; tentatively, D is TRBD1 (5 bases). The CDR3 extends over 16 amino acids. The germline V gene encodes CDR1 GTSNPN and CDR2 SVGIG (reference sequence). V lost 3 bases, J lost 3 bases, and 20 bases lay in between. CDR3 region: CAWRRAGPASYYGYTF. Written as DNA, the CDR3 is TGTGCCTGGAGGCGTGCAGGGCCTGCAAGCTACTATGGCTACACCTTC.

The chain is built from TRBV11-2 and TRBJ2-7; 9 positions agree with TRBD2. Per germline, CDR1 SGHAT and CDR2 FQNNGV. CDR3 length equals 14 residues. Trimming at V came to 3 bases and at J to 4 bases, leaving 4 bases not matched to a gene. The CDR3 loop reads CASSFLAGNYEQYF. DNA for the CDR3: TGTGCCAGCAGCTTCCTAGCGGGGAATTACGAGCAGTACTTC.

The V gene is TRBV7-3, the J gene TRBJ2-1, with D possibly being TRBD2 (5 bases). The germline V gene has CDR1 SGHTA and CDR2 FQGTGA. Trimming took off 0 bases at V and 2 bases at J, with 8 bases between the two ends. The CDR3 consists of 15 residues. CDR3 nucleotide sequence: TGTGCCAGCAGCTTAACTTCGGGGACCTACAATGAGCAGTTCTTC. Its protein product is CASSLTSGTYNEQFF.

This clone came up once. The J gene is TRBJ2-5, the V gene TRBV7-9, with TRBD1 matching over 8 bases. This CDR3 is 14 amino acids long. With 5 bases clipped from V and 2 bases from J, the junction kept 4 bases outside the gene matches. Germline V gene data show CDR1 as SEHNR and CDR2 as FQNEAQ (reference sequence). The CDR3: CASSIRQGQETQYF. Written as DNA, the CDR3 is TGTGCCAGCAGCATTAGACAGGGGCAAGAGACCCAGTACTTC.

V and J are TRBV29-1 and TRBJ1-1; D may be TRBD1 (5 bases). V was cut by 3 bases and J by 0 bases, with 8 bases left in between. CDR1 is SQVTM, CDR2 ANQGSEA, per germline. The CDR3 spans 13 residues. The CDR3 coding sequence is TGCAGCGTTGAGGGGGGGATGAACACTGAAGCTTTCTTT. Its translation is CSVEGGMNTEAFF.

This rearrangement joins TRBV9 to TRBJ2-1; 11 bases map to TRBD1. The CDR3 is 15 amino acids. The trim removed 5 bases at V and 9 bases at J, leaving 10 bases unmatched. From germline, CDR1 is SGDLS and CDR2 YYNGEE. The DNA of the CDR3 is TGTGCCAGCAGTACACAAAGGGGACAGGGGGTTGAGCAGTTCTTC. Translated, it gives CASSTQRGQGVEQFF.

The chain joins TRBV6-1 to TRBJ1-5, with a possible D match to TRBD1 (6 bases). V was cut by 2 bases and J by 1 base, with 6 bases left in between. The CDR3 length is 14 residues. CDR1 MNHNS and CDR2 SASEGT come from the germline V gene. CDR3 nucleotides: TGTGCCAGCAGTGAACAGGGGAGCAATCAGCCCCAGCATTTT. Its translation is CASSEQGSNQPQHF.

This clone was seen more than once but under ten times. The DNA for the CDR3 is TGTGCCAGCAGCGAGGTGACAGGGGTTTACAATGAGCAGTTCTTC. This gives the protein CASSEVTGVYNEQFF. This sequence joins TRBV5-6 and TRBJ2-1; 8 positions match TRBD1. Germline lookup yields CDR1 SGHDT and CDR2 YYEEEE. The CDR3 covers 15 residues. Trimming took 4 bases from V and 4 from J; bases not matched to a gene: 7.

The rearrangement links TRBV27 to TRBJ2-3; no definite D call. The CDR3 is made up of 15 amino acids. V was trimmed by 5 bases and J by 2 bases, leaving 14 bases between them. Germline assignment: CDR1 MNHEY and CDR2 SMNVEV (reference sequence). The CDR3 DNA reads as TGTGCCAGCAGTCGAGGAATACTTTCCACAGATACGCAGTATTTT. It specifies CASSRGILSTDTQYF.

Worth noting for this clone: Other DNA sequences in the same sample also yield this CDR3. The chain has TRBV15 and TRBJ2-2, with unresolved D. Germline CDR1 reads LNHNV; CDR2 reads YYDKDF (reference sequence). The CDR3 runs to 13 residues. V was clipped by 0 bases and J by 7 bases, with 6 bases between them. The CDR3 protein is CATSRDRGGELFF. As DNA, the CDR3 is TGTGCCACCAGCAGAGATCGCGGCGGGGAGCTGTTTTTT. The complete variable domain, with remaining parts taken from reference TRBV15 and TRBJ2-2, reads DAMVIQNPRYQVTQFGKPVTLSCSQTLNHNVMYWYQQKSSQAPKLLFHYYDKDFNNEADTPDNFQSRRPNTSFCFLDIRSPGLGDTAMYLCATSRDRGGELFFGEGSRLTVL.

The chain recombines TRBV7-2 with TRBJ2-3, with D maybe TRBD2 (6 bases). Germline V lookup: CDR1 SGHTA, CDR2 FQGNSA. The CDR3 totals 15 residues. The V end lost 3 bases, the J end lost 0 bases, and 10 bases lay between the germline ends. In DNA form, the CDR3 reads TGTGCCAGCAGCTTTGACGGGACTAGCACAGATACGCAGTATTTT. Protein: CASSFDGTSTDTQYF.

V usage is TRBV15 and J usage is TRBJ2-7; D is possibly TRBD1 (6 bases). Germline V gene lookup returns CDR1 LNHNV and CDR2 YYDKDF (reference sequence). There are 14 residues in the CDR3. V lost 6 bases, J lost 2 bases, and 14 bases lay in between. For the CDR3, the DNA is TGTGCCACCAGAGATACGACAGGTACCTACGAGCAGTACTTC. This translates into CATRDTTGTYEQYF.

This clone was recorded once. This chain joins TRBV9 and TRBJ2-7, with 7 bases identical to TRBD2. Trimming cost V 0 bases and J 3 bases; bases outside gene matches: 6. The CDR3 spans 15 residues. Germline-derived CDR1 and CDR2 are SGDLS and YYNGEE. The CDR3: CASSVASGDYYEQYF. The CDR3 DNA is TGTGCCAGCAGCGTAGCTTCTGGGGACTACTACGAGCAGTACTTC.

The V and J genes are TRBV14 and TRBJ2-7; 7 bases are shared with TRBD1. Germline V gene data show CDR1 as SGHDN and CDR2 as FVKESK. The ends lost 5 bases at V and 1 base at J; junction bases unmatched: 5. This CDR3 is 14 amino acids long. This CDR3 reads CASSSWTGSYEQYF. The CDR3 region has the DNA TGTGCCAGCAGCTCCTGGACAGGTTCCTACGAGCAGTACTTC.

This clone was seen a handful of times. The rearrangement uses TRBV25-1 and TRBJ1-2, with 8 bases lining up with TRBD1. Germline V lookup: CDR1 MGHDK, CDR2 SYGVNS. The CDR3 consists of 14 residues. Trimming at V came to 6 bases and at J to 4 bases, leaving 7 bases not matched to a gene. This CDR3 is CASREQGAGYGYTF. The CDR3 DNA is TGTGCCAGCAGAGAGCAGGGGGCCGGCTATGGCTACACCTTC.

The sample holds one count of this clone. The chain has TRBV7-9 and TRBJ1-2, with 9 bases lining up with TRBD1. CDR3 length: 16 residues. V lost 2 bases, J lost 10 bases, and 14 bases stayed unmatched. Germline V gives CDR1 SEHNR, CDR2 FQNEAQ (reference sequence). The CDR3 spells CASSLYVGPGQGDYTF. In DNA, the CDR3 is TGTGCCAGCAGCTTATATGTGGGACCGGGACAGGGTGACTACACCTTC.

The V call is TRBV4-3, the J call TRBJ1-1; TRBD1 matches 10 bases. J was trimmed by 4 bases and V by 0 bases; bases with no gene match: 2. Germline V CDR1 and CDR2: LGHNA, YSLEER. CDR3 length: 15 amino acids. CDR3: CASSQEWTGGTEAFF. The CDR3 DNA follows: TGCGCCAGCAGCCAAGAATGGACAGGGGGCACTGAAGCTTTCTTT.